This T cell receptor (beta chain) came from a study of control samples from healthy donors and cancer patients. The repertoire was sequenced with immunoSEQ multiplex PCR; TCRdb's copy has only in-frame clones and lacks some. The repertoire holds fewer than 120,000 clones, with approximately 87% as singletons. CDR3 length: 17 residues. Germline V gene data show CDR1 as SGDLS and CDR2 as YYNGEE. V lost 0 bases and J 0 bases, leaving 13 bases between the germline ends. What was sequenced was PBMCs. The TCR was taken from a woman aged 60-70 years with lung cancer. The chain has TRBV9 and TRBJ1-3; D might be TRBD1 (5 bases). CDR3: CASSVGSGPFSGNTIYF. CDR3 bases: TGTGCCAGCAGCGTAGGTTCGGGACCGTTCTCTGGAAACACCATATATTTT.